This T cell receptor (beta chain) was obtained from a study of T-cell reconstitution after alpha-beta-depleted transplantation in children. To note about this clonotype: Its antigen remains unknown.

Findings and limits, study-wide: Reportedly, alpha-beta T cells present about two months post-transplant originated from several hundred expanded clones of graft origin. Surviving recipient T cells and thymic progenitors underlay high day-60 TCRbeta diversity in some patients.

CDR1 and CDR2 from the germline V gene are SGHTA and FQGNSA. The CDR3 covers 13 residues. V lost 6 bases, J lost 1 base, and 8 bases lay in between. Unique molecular identifiers were incorporated when the TCRbeta library was constructed. Using its own MiXCR run on the PCR reads, TCRdb lists one record per CDR3 protein. The sample includes fewer than 700,000 distinct CDR3 sequences, over 10% of them seen just once. This specimen was PBMCs, mostly from graft donor cells, taken 360 days after TCRalphabeta/CD19-depleted stem cell transplant. This chain links TRBV7-2 with TRBJ2-3; possibly TRBD2 for D (5 bases). The origin of this receptor is a male patient younger than 18 who had a stem cell transplant for acute myeloid leukemia, so the T cells may come from the graft donor. CDR3 region: CASRLVGTDTQYF. CDR3 coding DNA: TGTGCCAGCAGACTAGTAGGCACAGATACGCAGTATTTT.